This T cell receptor (beta chain) is drawn from a study of regulatory T cells in long-lasting Graves disease. According to the study, TCR beta libraries were built with iRepertoire HTBI primers and CDR3-region Arm-PCR. TCRdb re-analysed the multiplex PCR reads in MiXCR, keeping a single row per CDR3 protein. This sample has 300,000 to 450,000 distinct CDR3 sequences; around a sixth occur once, and the top ten carry about 20%. The CDR3 contains 14 residues. V lost 5 bases and J lost 9, with 19 bases in between. Time point specified: newly diagnosed GD, antithyroid drugs for less than 3 months. Scientists built the TCR library using RNA that was extracted from PBMCs. This clonotype was seen many times.

This chain uses TRBV12-3 or TRBV12-4 with TRBJ1-2, with a possible D match to TRBD1 (6 bases). The clonotype comes from a female donor with Graves disease. Here the sequenced sample was peripheral blood mononuclear cells (PBMCs), taken at new diagnosis, from a patient treated with antithyroid drugs. CDR3: CASSQGQLGPSYTF. DNA of the CDR3: TGTGCCAGCAGTCAAGGACAGCTTGGACCTAGCTACACCTTC.